The clone carrying this T cell receptor (beta chain) was seen a handful of times. Its target is unknown. TCRdb reprocessed the 5' RACE reads via MiXCR and lists one record per CDR3 protein. In the table there are roughly 70,000 distinct CDR3 sequences, roughly 5.5% of which are singletons. This entry belongs to a study of neurological immune-mediated disorders. CDR1 is DFQATT, CDR2 SNEGSKA, per germline (reference sequence). This CDR3 is 13 amino acids long. V was clipped by 6 bases and J by 5 bases, with 16 bases between them. Notes on the study in general: A possible signature appeared as one related-CDR3 cluster, in which phylogenetic grouping placed the repertoires of 18 of 34 multiple sclerosis patients.

The chain has TRBV20-1 and TRBJ1-2, with D possibly TRBD1 on 5 matching bases. The receptor comes from a woman between 25 and 40 years old with multiple sclerosis. The sequenced sample consisted of PBMCs. The CDR3 here is CSARDPEGYGYTF. The CDR3 DNA reads as TGCAGTGCAAGGGACCCAGAAGGGTATGGCTACACCTTC.